This T cell receptor (beta chain) originates from a study of blood T cell repertoires in COVID-19 (dated by TCRdb to the early 2020s). In terms of the full investigation: Collaborator samples came from the United States, Italy and Spain and covered acute and convalescent phases of COVID-19. The material from the prospective study consisted of cDNA or gDNA derived from T cells, B-cell-depleted T cells, or PBMCs. Subjects who had been exposed to COVID-19, were actively infected with it, or had recovered from it provided the deeply sampled blood TCRbeta repertoires that made up the dataset. A freely available public database, intended as a resource for researchers studying the immune response to SARS-CoV-2, is where the repertoires were released. The samples were drawn from the first 160 participants of the ongoing ImmuneRACE study and from some 1,300 subjects provided by 6 global collaborators. Nearly every sample came with metadata listing a de-identified subject ID, COVID-19 status, age in years and sex. Where available, HLA class I and class II types were obtained from metadata supplied by the sample provider rather than from assay-based typing. Broader findings and caveats from the paper: How much clinical and demographic metadata was included differed by source and by participant, and the metadata was provided uncurated.

From a lookup of the germline V gene, CDR1 and CDR2 are MNHEY and SVGEGT. The CDR3 goes from the cysteine to the phenylalanine over 15 residues. Only the CDR3 portion is preserved as DNA: 45 bases, with reading frame beginning at the first base. V is reduced by 1 base and J by 0 bases, leaving a spacing of 7 bases between them. About this clone: Its antigen remains undetermined. Base qualities are missing; no much larger clone stands one base away.

Whole blood was collected in K2EDTA tubes by collaborating institutions according to the institutions' own protocols. For TCRbeta analysis, collaborator samples were shipped as frozen whole blood, as isolated PBMCs, or as DNA extracted from either sample type. The immunoSEQ Assay, a bias-controlled multiplex PCR, was used to amplify TCRbeta CDR3 regions from genomic DNA. The authors' pipeline ran thus. Nucleated cell counts per sample were estimated from amplification of reference gene primers within the assay. Sequence reads were collapsed and filtered to measure the absolute abundance of every unique TCRbeta CDR3 rearrangement. For each sample, productive Simpson clonality was calculated by taking the square root of Simpson's diversity index across productive rearrangements. TCRdb carries this immuneACCESS record with in-frame sequences only. Its versions omit some clonotypes, under half of them owing to an unresolved V gene in the studies checked, with the rest unexplained. V, J and clone size were drawn from that table, and D and trimming were deduced from the DNA. Across this sample there are fewer than 150,000 clones, with roughly 86% seen only once. Of the sample, about 10% is held by the ten largest clones.

The chain is encoded by TRBV6-2 or TRBV6-3 joined to TRBJ1-5; TRBD1 is a weak D gene call, 5 bases matching. The receptor comes from a man aged 50-60 years with active or convalescent COVID-19. Source material: peripheral blood. The sequence in DNA is TGTGCCAGCAGTTACTGGAGGGGTAGCAATCAGCCCCAGCATTTT. This gives the protein CASSYWRGSNQPQHF.